Below, one T cell receptor (beta chain) is given with its context. Its specificity is not known. Sorting with CD45RO/CCR7/CD25/CD127/CD95/CD27 yielded naive, central memory, regulatory and stem-like memory CD4+ cells. CDR3 length equals 13 residues. The germline CDR1 and CDR2 sequences are LGHNA and YSLEER. Trimming pared 0 bases from V and 11 bases from J, leaving 13 bases between. This specimen comes from a study of beta chain features in type 1 diabetes. Turning to the study itself: Patients shared similar age, gender and cell yields with healthy donors. Study-wide results and limits: The VDJ junctions of type 1 diabetes patients carried fewer insertions and more deletions. Moderately but significantly shorter TCRB CDR3s were found in Type 1 diabetes patients in all four CD4+ subsets. Any PCR bias toward short templates would affect both groups alike.

cDNA synthesis used the whole RNA isolate, giving expressed TCRB sequences. TCRdb's copy holds only in-frame clones and misses some; the assay was immunoSEQ multiplex PCR. The table includes approximately 170,000 clones, roughly 8% detected once. This clonotype was sampled from a man in his late teens or twenties with type 1 diabetes. What was sequenced was central memory CD4+ T cells from blood. The chain joins TRBV4-3 to TRBJ1-1; D call uncertain. The CDR3 DNA reads as TGCGCCAGCAGCCAAGATGCGGGAGTGGGGGCTTTCTTT. It is translated as CASSQDAGVGAFF.